This T cell receptor (beta chain) comes out of a study of precursors of human CD4 cytotoxic T cells (dated by TCRdb to the late 2010s). Context from the whole study: In total, 14 donors contributed CD4+ memory subsets to the bulk TCR-seq analysis. Sequences for both the TCRalpha and TCRbeta chains came out of the TCR-seq analysis of 11 to 15 donors (table S7).

To test whether a precursor-effector relationship exists among CD4 cytotoxic T cells, bulk UMI-based TCR sequencing was run on four sorted CD4+ memory subsets: TCM, TEM, IL-7Rhigh TEMRA, and IL-7R- TEMRA. Cells were obtained from peripheral blood mononuclear cells isolated from human blood. The instrument was an Illumina MiSeq. Regarding the original processing steps: The Shannon-Wiener index, computed in VDJtools, was used to measure repertoire diversity. A TCRbeta clonotype was considered expanded if its clonotype frequency was 3 or more. Starting from the raw public reads, TCRdb applied fastp trimming at Q25, assembled clones with MiXCR and retained in-frame beta chains. Here each entry gathers all rows of one CDR3 protein and keeps the most common genes and DNA. These V and J calls derive from TCRdb rather than the authors' analysis. This sample gives roughly 740 distinct CDR3 sequences in total; about 17% of them show up just once. 8% to 13% of the sample is in the top ten clones.

What the study reported, not specific to this receptor: Some bulk TCR-seq comparisons included only 13 of the 14 donors, suggesting not every subset was available for every donor. Expanded effector clonotypes made up a larger fraction of IL-7Rhigh TEMRA clonotypes than of TEM or TCM clonotypes. According to the authors, a human observational design cannot definitively establish the direction of differentiation between precursor and effector cells. IL-7Rhigh and IL-7R- TEMRA subsets showed more restricted TCR repertoires, with lower diversity and more expanded clonotypes, than TCM and TEM subsets.

The germline V gene (reference sequence) yields SEHNR for CDR1 and FQNEAQ for CDR2. The CDR3 has 14 amino acids, counting the end cysteine and phenylalanine. Of all the DNA, just the CDR3 is kept, 42 bases in frame from base 1. For this chain, trimming is 1 base at the V end and 9 bases at the J end, and the number of junction bases without a gene match is 5. Concerning this clonotype: Its specific antigen is unknown. Per-nucleotide qualities are absent, and no much larger clonotype sits a single base away.

The clonotype originates from a human donor in good health. The sequenced material came from memory CD4+ T cells from blood (PBMCs). This receptor chain uses TRBV7-9 and TRBJ2-1; 8 middle bases align to TRBD2. Here the CDR3 is given as CASSLGLASGEQFF. The bases are TGTGCCAGCAGCTTAGGACTAGCGAGCGGTGAGCAGTTCTTC.